This T cell receptor beta chain came from a study of blood T cell repertoires in COVID-19. About the research overall: Acute-phase and convalescent COVID-19 samples originated in the United States, Italy and Spain.

Cohort placement rested on clinical history that participants reported themselves. This table comes from immunoSEQ multiplex PCR, and its TCRdb copy is limited to in-frame clones, with some not included. This table holds roughly 250,000 clones, approximately 85% found once. The CDR3 length is 13 residues. V lost 5 bases and J lost 4; bases outside the gene matches: 2. The germline V gene has CDR1 MRHNA and CDR2 SNTAGT. V gene TRBV6-4 combines with J gene TRBJ2-5; 9 bases are a match to TRBD1. The sequenced sample consisted of PBMCs or T cells enriched from blood (not recorded which). The receptor comes from a woman in her forties or fifties who had recovered from COVID-19. CDR3 DNA sequence: TGTGCCAGCAGTAAGGACAGGGGAGAGACCCAGTACTTC. Its protein is CASSKDRGETQYF.